This TCR beta chain is drawn from a study of T cells in Graves' hyperthyroidism and ophthalmopathy. This clonotype was picked up many times. RNA transcripts served as the template for amplifying TCR beta CDR3 regions. First-round RT-PCR targeting the TCR CDR3 was performed with the HTBI primer set. TCRdb called the multiplex PCR reads again in MiXCR, with one record for every CDR3 protein. The table records some 180,000 distinct CDR3 sequences, about a sixth of them present only once. The CDR3 has 14 amino acids. The V end lost 0 bases, the J end lost 7 bases, and 10 bases lay between the germline ends. CDR1 KGHSH and CDR2 LQKENI come from the germline V gene.

This chain uses TRBV18 with TRBJ2-1; D is unresolved. The receptor comes from a woman in her forties or fifties with Graves' hyperthyroidism. Sequenced: blood. This CDR3 is CASSPPRQANEQFF. CDR3 in DNA: TGTGCCAGCTCACCACCTCGGCAGGCTAATGAGCAGTTCTTC.